The entry below gives a single T cell receptor (beta chain) sequence along with its context. Antigen specificity is unknown. Germline assignment: CDR1 KGHSH and CDR2 LQKENI. The CDR3 sequence is 16 residues long. V shed 3 bases and J 8 bases; nucleotides not matched to a gene: 13. TCRdb keeps only in-frame clones here, not all; method: immunoSEQ multiplex PCR. The sample holds some 500,000 clones, almost 97% seen once. The data stem from a study of shared clonotypes between healthy human individuals. The study's findings and limits: Clonotype sharing among donors, it was expected, would be affected by sequencing depth. About 5.2% was the fraction of naive CD4 clonotypes found shared across a few donors. The sampled material consisted only of blood, and tissue repertoires are likely to differ.

Free of recent acute infections or vaccinations, the donors were healthy HIV-negative adults. The chain has TRBV18 and TRBJ1-2; 9 nucleotides align to TRBD1. The sequenced sample consisted of naive CD4+ T cells sorted from blood. Subset: CD45RA+ positively selected. The origin of this receptor is a woman aged 25-40 years in good health. The CDR3 nucleotides read TGTGCCAGCTCACCCCCCGGGACAGGGATGACGGGAGGCTACACCTTC. Translating it yields CASSPPGTGMTGGYTF.